Following are 27 T cell receptor beta chains from one sample sequenced in a study of blood T cell repertoires in COVID-19. Libraries were prepared by immunoSEQ multiplex PCR; TCRdb keeps only in-frame clonotypes and omits some of them. The sample holds 360,000 or so clones, roughly 80% seen once. The sample was PBMCs or T cells enriched from blood (not recorded which). The receptors originated from a woman aged 45-65 years who had recovered from COVID-19.

As regards this clone: The sample holds other DNA sequences that translate to the same CDR3. DNA of the CDR3: TGCGCCAGCAGCCCCGGACAGGGGGCGGACACTGAAGCTTTCTTT. As protein: CASSPGQGADTEAFF. The chain couples TRBV4-1 to TRBJ1-1, with TRBD1 matching 11 bases. With 4 bases clipped from V and 3 bases from J, the junction kept 4 bases outside the gene matches. This CDR3 contains 15 residues. The germline V gene has CDR1 MGHRA and CDR2 YSYEKL.

V gene TRBV6-2 or TRBV6-3 combines with J gene TRBJ2-7; TRBD2 aligns across 9 bases. The V gene's germline CDR1 is MNHEY and CDR2 SVGEGT. CDR3 length: 15 amino acids. V gave up 3 bases and J gave up 3 bases; unmatched junction bases: 6. In DNA form, the CDR3 reads TGTGCCAGCAGTTATCCGGCTAGCGGGAACTACGAGCAGTACTTC. Translation: CASSYPASGNYEQYF.

This sequence joins TRBV6-6 and TRBJ2-1; 11 bases line up with TRBD2. Germline lookup yields CDR1 MNHNY and CDR2 SVGAGI (reference sequence). There are 20 residues in the CDR3. V gave up 5 bases and J gave up 9 bases; unmatched junction bases: 24. The CDR3 DNA reads as TGTGCCAGCAGTCCTCGAATTCCCTCGCCTAGCGGGGGGCCGGCAGGTGAGCAGTTCTTC. The encoded protein is CASSPRIPSPSGGPAGEQFF.

This clone has only a few counts. The chain combines TRBV14 with TRBJ2-3; D is undetermined. V lost 3 bases and J lost 4, with 11 bases in between. Germline CDR1 reads SGHDN; CDR2 reads FVKESK. There are 14 residues in the CDR3. The CDR3 protein is CASSHPNKPDTQYF. CDR3 nucleotides: TGTGCCAGCAGCCATCCCAATAAGCCAGATACGCAGTATTTT.

The rearrangement uses TRBV3-1 (or the pseudogene TRBV3-2) and TRBJ1-1; D perhaps matches TRBD1 (6 bases). This CDR3 spans 15 amino acids. Germline lookup yields CDR1 LGHDT and CDR2 YNNKEL (reference sequence). V lost 4 bases to trimming and J lost 0 bases, with 12 bases between them. DNA for the CDR3: TGTGCCAGCAGCCCGGACAGCCCAATGAACACTGAAGCTTTCTTT. This gives the protein CASSPDSPMNTEAFF.

The genes are TRBV3-1 (or the pseudogene TRBV3-2) and TRBJ1-2, with 7 bases identical to TRBD1. Germline CDR1 reads LGHDT; CDR2 reads YNNKEL (reference sequence). V shed 0 bases, J shed 9 bases, and the junction held 7 bases outside the gene matches. The CDR3 extends over 14 amino acids. The CDR3: CASSQDPTTGSYTF. DNA for the CDR3: TGTGCCAGCAGCCAAGACCCGACGACAGGGAGCTACACCTTC.

This chain joins TRBV19 and TRBJ2-7, with D possibly TRBD2 on 5 matching bases. The CDR3 loop spans 14 amino acids. With 6 bases removed from V and 3 bases from J, the gap between germline ends came to 15 bases. Germline V gene data show CDR1 as LNHDA and CDR2 as SQIVND (reference sequence). CDR3 sequence: CASRRGLGDYEQYF. As DNA, the CDR3 is TGTGCCAGTAGGCGCGGACTGGGAGACTACGAGCAGTACTTC.

The chain has TRBV6-5 and TRBJ1-3, with D hard to call. The length of the CDR3 is 14 residues. CDR1 MNHEY and CDR2 SVGAGI come from the germline V gene. The V end lost 6 bases, the J end lost 0 bases, and 9 bases lay between the germline ends. The CDR3 region has the DNA TGTGCCAGCAGCCAAACTAGCTCTGGAAACACCATATATTTT. It is translated as CASSQTSSGNTIYF.

The genes are TRBV30 and TRBJ1-6; 7 nucleotides line up with TRBD1. CDR1 GTSNPN and CDR2 SVGIG come from the germline V gene (reference sequence). This CDR3 contains 13 residues. J was trimmed by 9 bases and V by 2 bases; bases with no gene match: 4. The CDR3, as DNA: TGTGCCTGGAGTCAGGGGGTATCTTCACCCCTCCACTTT. This gives the protein CAWSQGVSSPLHF.

J is TRBJ2-6 and V is TRBV14; TRBD1 aligns across 7 bases. Germline values: CDR1 SGHDN, CDR2 FVKESK. There are 15 residues in the CDR3. V was clipped by 4 bases and J by 3 bases; unmatched bases: 3. The CDR3 nucleotides are TGTGCCAGCAGCCCTACAGGGGTTGGGGCCAACGTCCTGACTTTC. Amino acids: CASSPTGVGANVLTF. The full variable domain, in which reference TRBV14 and TRBJ2-6 provide the parts outside the CDR3, is EAGVTQFPSHSVIEKGQTVTLRCDPISGHDNLYWYRRVMGKEIKFLLHFVKESKQDESGMPNNRFLAERTGGTYSTLKVQPAELEDSGVYFCASSPTGVGANVLTFGAGSRLTVL.

The CDR3 loop is CAWSVREGQPQHF. CDR3 DNA: TGTGCCTGGAGTGTACGGGAGGGGCAGCCCCAGCATTTT. This sequence joins TRBV30 and TRBJ1-5; the D gene is possibly TRBD1 (5 bases). Trimming took 0 bases from V and 7 from J, leaving 10 bases between them. Germline lookup yields CDR1 GTSNPN and CDR2 SVGIG (reference sequence). The CDR3 is 13 residues long.

The CDR3 here is CASSLRRTVDGYTF. The DNA for the CDR3 is TGTGCCAGCAGCTTGCGAAGGACAGTTGATGGCTACACCTTC. This chain links TRBV5-4 with TRBJ1-2, with D possibly matching TRBD1 (6 bases). Trimming pared 1 base from V and 6 bases from J, leaving 13 bases between. The CDR3 sequence is 14 residues long. The germline V gene encodes CDR1 SGHNT and CDR2 YYREEE (reference sequence).

The gene calls are TRBV5-1 and TRBJ2-1; 15 bases map to TRBD2. Looked up from germline, CDR1 is SGHRS and CDR2 is YFSETQ. This CDR3 contains 18 residues. The J segment lost 0 bases and the V segment lost 5 bases, leaving 6 bases of the junction unmatched. The CDR3: CASSPGLAGGYSYNEQFF. CDR3 sequence (DNA): TGCGCCAGCAGTCCGGGACTAGCGGGAGGCTACTCCTACAATGAGCAGTTCTTC.

As regards this clone: The same CDR3 is also encoded by other DNA sequences in this sample. The rearrangement links TRBV5-4 to TRBJ1-3; TRBD1 matches at 8 bases. V dropped 1 base and J dropped 0; count of bases not matched to a gene: 3. Germline assignment: CDR1 SGHNT and CDR2 YYREEE (reference sequence). CDR3 length: 16 amino acids. In nucleotides, the CDR3 is TGTGCCAGCAGCTTGCAGGGGGCTCTCTCTGGAAACACCATATATTTT. Amino acids: CASSLQGALSGNTIYF.

The chain recombines TRBV7-2 with TRBJ1-2; D unresolved. Germline V lookup: CDR1 SGHTA, CDR2 FQGNSA. The V and J ends lost 3 bases and 4 bases respectively, with 15 bases between them. CDR3 size: 15 residues. As DNA, the CDR3 is TGTGCCAGCAGCTTCGAGGGTGGAGTCGGCTATGGCTACACCTTC. Encoded protein: CASSFEGGVGYGYTF.

This rearrangement joins TRBV3-1 (or the pseudogene TRBV3-2) to TRBJ1-3; unclear D gene. Deletions cut 8 bases from V and 6 bases from J, with 20 bases between. In germline, CDR1 is LGHDT, CDR2 YNNKEL (reference sequence). There are 15 residues in the CDR3. The CDR3 region has the DNA TGTGCCAGCGGAACCATACGCGGCGGAAAAAACACCATATATTTT. Translated, it gives CASGTIRGGKNTIYF.

This clone was observed a few times. The chain combines TRBV7-9 with TRBJ1-1; TRBD1 is a possible D gene (6 bases). Germline V gene lookup returns CDR1 SEHNR and CDR2 FQNEAQ (reference sequence). Trimming stripped 6 bases from V and 11 bases from J, with 13 bases between. The CDR3 consists of 11 residues. The CDR3 protein is CASRDNRAAFF. The DNA of the CDR3 is TGTGCCAGCAGGGACAACAGGGCGGCTTTCTTT.

The chain combines TRBV4-1 with TRBJ2-1, with a possible D match to TRBD2 (7 bases). Germline V gives CDR1 MGHRA, CDR2 YSYEKL. The ends were cut back, 2 bases at V and 16 bases at J, with 15 bases in the middle. This CDR3 has 12 amino acids. CDR3 sequence reads: CASSQTGGGVFF. CDR3 nucleotide sequence: TGCGCCAGCAGCCAAACCGGAGGGGGGGTTTTCTTC.

The rearrangement links TRBV12-3 or TRBV12-4 to TRBJ1-2; 7 positions match TRBD1. J lost 5 bases, V lost 5 bases, and 5 bases had no gene match. CDR3 length: 13 amino acids. The CDR3 protein is CASSQQGLYGYTF. The CDR3 DNA reads TGTGCCAGCAGTCAACAGGGGTTATATGGCTACACCTTC.

This rearrangement joins TRBV12-3 or TRBV12-4 to TRBJ1-2; a weak D match, TRBD1 (6 bases). The length of the CDR3 is 13 residues. Trimming took 6 bases from V and 4 from J, leaving 12 bases between them. CDR3: CASRQGQIYGYTF. DNA of the CDR3: TGTGCCAGCAGGCAAGGACAGATCTATGGCTACACCTTC.

The J gene is TRBJ2-1, the V gene TRBV19, with 13 bases matching TRBD2. The germline V gene has CDR1 LNHDA and CDR2 SQIVND (reference sequence). Trimming removed 4 bases from V and 9 bases from J; junction bases left unmatched: 6. CDR3 length: 15 residues. The CDR3 is CASSKLGLAGLEQFF. The CDR3 nucleotides read TGTGCCAGTAGTAAATTGGGACTAGCGGGGCTTGAGCAGTTCTTC.

DNA for the CDR3: TGTGCCAGTAGTATAAATCCAGGGGACAGGGAAGCTTTCTTT. Encoded protein: CASSINPGDREAFF. The V gene is TRBV19, the J gene TRBJ1-1, with 8 positions matching TRBD1. This CDR3 comprises 14 residues. V lost 2 bases to trimming and J lost 8 bases; unmatched junction nucleotides: 7. CDR1 is LNHDA, CDR2 SQIVND, per germline (reference sequence).

J is TRBJ2-1 and V is TRBV6-5, with TRBD1 identical over 7 bases. J lost 5 bases, V lost 6 bases, and 7 bases had no gene match. The CDR3 has 14 residues. The germline V gene has CDR1 MNHEY and CDR2 SVGAGI. The CDR3, as DNA: TGTGCCAGCAGGGACAGGTCACTAAACAATGAGCAGTTCTTC. Translating gives CASRDRSLNNEQFF.

Only a few counts were recorded for this clone. This rearrangement joins TRBV6-2 or TRBV6-3 to TRBJ2-7, with a tentative D call TRBD1 (6 bases). Germline V lookup: CDR1 MNHEY, CDR2 SVGEGT. Trimming pared 6 bases from V and 5 bases from J, leaving 17 bases between. The CDR3 extends over 14 amino acids. CDR3 in amino acids: CASSKQGAGDEQYF. In DNA form, the CDR3 reads TGTGCCAGCAGCAAACAGGGCGCCGGCGACGAGCAGTACTTC.

A few counts support this clone. The rearrangement joins TRBV30 to TRBJ1-5, with 7 bases identical to TRBD1. The J segment lost 0 bases and the V segment lost 1 base, leaving 9 bases of the junction unmatched. Germline V gene lookup returns CDR1 GTSNPN and CDR2 SVGIG (reference sequence). The CDR3 extends over 17 amino acids. The chain's CDR3 is CAWSDRGAQGSNQPQHF. CDR3 sequence (DNA): TGTGCCTGGAGTGACAGGGGCGCGCAAGGTAGCAATCAGCCCCAGCATTTT. Looking up the rest from reference TRBV30 and TRBJ1-5 gives the full variable domain: SQTIHQWPATLVQPVGSPLSLECTVEGTSNPNLYWYRQAAGRGLQLLFYSVGIGQISSEVPQNLSASRPQDRQFILSSKKLLLSDSGFYLCAWSDRGAQGSNQPQHFGDGTRLSIL.

V and J are TRBV5-5 and TRBJ2-1; no firm D call. CDR1 and CDR2 (germline): SGHKS, YYEKEE (reference sequence). The CDR3 length is 17 residues. Trimming shortened V by 1 base and J by 0 bases, and 14 bases separated the two germline ends. CDR3 region: CASSLTVTHLSYNEQFF. CDR3 bases: TGTGCCAGCAGCTTGACGGTCACGCACCTCTCCTACAATGAGCAGTTCTTC.

This clone was seen a few times. The chain has TRBV3-1 (or the pseudogene TRBV3-2) and TRBJ1-6; D may be TRBD1 (5 bases). CDR3 length: 14 amino acids. Germline V gene lookup returns CDR1 LGHDT and CDR2 YNNKEL (reference sequence). Trimming took off 4 bases at V and 8 bases at J, with 12 bases between the two ends. The CDR3 protein is CASSPTGLHSPLHF. The CDR3 region has the DNA TGTGCCAGCAGCCCCACAGGTCTCCATTCACCCCTCCACTTT.